The 15 T cell receptor beta chains given below trace back to one sample, sequenced in a study of neurological immune-mediated disorders. TCRdb recomputed calls from the 5' RACE reads with MiXCR, one row per CDR3 protein. This sample has tens of thousands of distinct CDR3 sequences; roughly 3.5% occur once, and the top ten carry just under 3%. Source material: PBMCs. These receptors were obtained from a woman in her 50s with multiple sclerosis.

The sample holds many counts of this clonotype. This chain joins TRBV4-1 and TRBJ2-5, with a possible D match to TRBD2 (6 bases). The CDR3 runs to 14 residues. Trimming left V 4 bases short and J 5 bases short, with 14 bases between. CDR1 is MGHRA and CDR2 is YSYEKL in the germline V gene. The CDR3 spells CASSRQTSIETQYF. The CDR3 coding sequence is TGCGCCAGCAGCCGTCAAACTAGCATTGAGACCCAGTACTTC.

At least ten counts were recorded for this clonotype. The chain employs TRBV6-5 and TRBJ2-1, with D unresolved. The CDR3 has 18 residues. Between the trimmed V and J ends, which lost 6 bases and 0 bases, there was a span of 21 bases. The V gene's germline CDR1 is MNHEY and CDR2 SVGAGI. CDR3 nucleotide sequence: TGTGCCAGCAGAGCAGGTGTGATGATCTCGTCCTCCTACAATGAGCAGTTCTTC. It encodes CASRAGVMISSSYNEQFF.

This clonotype was detected many times. V usage is TRBV2 and J usage is TRBJ1-2, with 10 nucleotides matching TRBD1. Germline V gene sequence: CDR1 SNHLY, CDR2 FYNNEI. CDR3 length equals 15 residues. Trimming took 5 bases from V and 2 from J; bases not matched to a gene: 5. The CDR3 loop reads CASSRTGGGNYGYTF. CDR3 bases: TGTGCCAGCAGTCGGACAGGGGGAGGAAACTATGGCTACACCTTC.

This clonotype was seen many times. V usage is TRBV3-1 and J usage is TRBJ2-7, with 7 bases matching TRBD2. Germline V gives CDR1 LGHDT, CDR2 YNNKEL (reference sequence). The V segment lost 4 bases and the J segment 6 bases; nucleotides outside the gene matches: 12. The CDR3 extends over 15 amino acids. Here the CDR3 DNA reads TGTGCCAGCAGCCCCCCGGGGAGCGGGGTCCTCGAGCAGTACTTC. Translation gives CASSPPGSGVLEQYF.

This clonotype was detected many times. The gene calls are TRBV4-1 and TRBJ1-3; D gene ambiguous. The CDR3 contains 14 residues. Between the trimmed V and J ends, which lost 4 bases and 0 bases, there was a span of 7 bases. Germline CDR1 and CDR2: MGHRA and YSYEKL. CDR3 nucleotides: TGCGCCAGCAGCCGCGCTTCCTCTGGAAACACCATATATTTT. This codes for CASSRASSGNTIYF.

The table lists this clonotype with many counts. This rearrangement joins TRBV5-5 to TRBJ1-2; D gene unclear. Germline loops: CDR1 SGHKS, CDR2 YYEKEE (reference sequence). The germline V and J ends were trimmed by 4 bases and 4 bases, with 14 bases remaining between them. The CDR3 totals 14 residues. In DNA, the CDR3 is TGTGCCAGCAGCCCATTAGCAGACTCCTATGGCTACACCTTC. Amino acids: CASSPLADSYGYTF.

This clonotype was seen many times. The genes are TRBV20-1 and TRBJ1-4; D unresolved. V lost 4 bases and J 3 bases, leaving 6 bases between the germline ends. Looked up from germline, CDR1 is DFQATT and CDR2 is SNEGSKA (reference sequence). This CDR3 is 12 amino acids long. The CDR3 nucleotides read TGCAGTGCTACTAATCCTAATGAAAAACTGTTTTTT. As protein: CSATNPNEKLFF.

About this clonotype itself: Just one base apart from a much larger clone, this may be a read error. Lacking the conserved final phenylalanine or tryptophan, this CDR3 likely reflects a read error. This chain uses TRBV5-1 with TRBJ2-3; 9 positions agree with TRBD1. The CDR3 extends over 15 amino acids. Germline V gives CDR1 SGHRS, CDR2 YFSETQ. The V and J ends lost 7 bases and 6 bases, in that order; junction bases with no gene match: 12. CDR3 nucleotides: TGCGCCAGCGGCCAAGGGGACAGGGTTAAGGATACGCAGTATATT. Translating it yields CASGQGDRVKDTQYI.

This clonotype was seen repeatedly, ten times or more. This sequence joins TRBV7-9 and TRBJ2-7; D is perhaps TRBD1 (6 bases). There are 11 residues in the CDR3. CDR1 SEHNR and CDR2 FQNEAQ come from the germline V gene (reference sequence). Trimming took off 8 bases at V and 7 bases at J, with 12 bases between the two ends. For the CDR3, the DNA is TGTGCCAGCTCCCTTACAGGGGAGCAGTACTTC. Its protein is CASSLTGEQYF. The full variable domain, in which reference TRBV7-9 and TRBJ2-7 provide the parts outside the CDR3, is DTGVSQNPRHKITKRGQNVTFRCDPISEHNRLYWYRQTLGQGPEFLTYFQNEAQLEKSRLLSDRFSAERPKGSFSTLEIQRTEQGDSAMYLCASSLTGEQYFGPGTRLTVT.

Ten or more counts support this clonotype. The chain employs TRBV10-3 and TRBJ1-2; D might be TRBD1 (6 bases). This CDR3 has 15 residues. V dropped 0 bases and J dropped 6 bases, with 14 bases sitting between them. Germline V gene data show CDR1 as ENHRY and CDR2 as SYGVKD. The CDR3 here is CAISESTGSGHGYTF. The CDR3 DNA is TGTGCCATCAGTGAGTCGACAGGTTCAGGTCATGGCTACACCTTC.

This clonotype was seen many times. The chain recombines TRBV21-1 with TRBJ1-2. TRBV21-1 is described as a pseudogene. The CDR3 contains 12 residues. The chain's CDR3 is CASSKYRIGYTF. CDR3 DNA: TGTGCCAGCAGCAAGTACCGAATAGGCTACACCTTC.

This clonotype came up many times. The J gene is TRBJ2-7, the V gene TRBV15; 7 nucleotides match TRBD1. This CDR3 is built from 15 residues. Trimming removed 1 base from V and 5 bases from J; junction bases left unmatched: 8. CDR1 LNHNV and CDR2 YYDKDF come from the germline V gene (reference sequence). The CDR3 coding sequence is TGTGCCACCAGCAGAGCTCCAAGGGGGCTTAACGAGCAGTACTTC. This codes for CATSRAPRGLNEQYF.

This clonotype appeared many times. This chain connects TRBV15 to TRBJ2-4; D is uncertain. The CDR3 is 14 amino acids. CDR1 is LNHNV, CDR2 YYDKDF, per germline (reference sequence). V lost 3 bases to trimming and J lost 0 bases, with 6 bases between them. CDR3 amino acids: CATSSPIAKNIQYF. The CDR3 DNA follows: TGTGCCACCAGCAGCCCAATAGCCAAAAACATTCAGTACTTC.

This clonotype was seen repeatedly, ten times or more. The chain links TRBV20-1 to TRBJ2-4; possibly TRBD1 for D (7 bases). Trimming shortened V by 6 bases and J by 6 bases, and 15 bases separated the two germline ends. The germline gives CDR1 DFQATT, CDR2 SNEGSKA (reference sequence). The CDR3 is 13 amino acids. CDR3 amino acids: CSARSGDRNIQYF. The DNA for the CDR3 is TGCAGTGCCCGCTCGGGGGACAGAAACATTCAGTACTTC.

This clonotype was recorded at least ten times. V usage is TRBV6-5 and J usage is TRBJ2-1, with D maybe TRBD1 (5 bases). Germline CDR1 MNHEY, CDR2 SVGAGI. CDR3 length: 11 residues. V was clipped by 4 bases and J by 8 bases, with 6 bases between them. CDR3 DNA: TGTGCCAGCAGTTCAGGGTATGAGCAGTTCTTC. Translation: CASSSGYEQFF.